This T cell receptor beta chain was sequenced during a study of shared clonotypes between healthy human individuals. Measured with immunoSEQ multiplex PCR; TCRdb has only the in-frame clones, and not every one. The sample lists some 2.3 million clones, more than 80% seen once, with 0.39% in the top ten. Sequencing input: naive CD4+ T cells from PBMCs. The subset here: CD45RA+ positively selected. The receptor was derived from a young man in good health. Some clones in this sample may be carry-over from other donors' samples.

The chain's CDR3 is CASTTGGATPYNEQFF. As DNA, the CDR3 is TGTGCCAGCACCACAGGGGGTGCAACTCCCTACAATGAGCAGTTCTTC. The rearrangement links TRBV28 to TRBJ2-1, with 8 bases fitting TRBD1. CDR1 is MDHEN and CDR2 is SYDVKM in the germline V gene. Trimming at V came to 7 bases and at J to 2 bases, leaving 10 bases not matched to a gene. The CDR3 has 16 amino acids.